This is a list of T cell receptor beta chains from one sample in a study of T cells in narcolepsy. Clones were read by immunoSEQ multiplex PCR, and TCRdb kept only the in-frame ones, dropping some. In the table there are about 24,000 clones, 75% to 90% of which are singletons. The specimen was CD45RA- memory CD4+ T cells from PBMCs. These receptors all come from a human donor with narcolepsy. The CDR3 runs from the conserved cysteine through the conserved F or W. The order of the fields is J gene, V gene, clone size, CDR3 length, D gene, CDR3 protein, CDR3 DNA. The D gene is left open where the match is weak. Part of the rows lack a size; the others show once, few, many or a class for expanded clones.

J: TRBJ2-1
V: TRBV19
size: -
length: 13
D: -
CDR3: CASGTSLYNEQFF
DNA: TGTGCCAGCGGGACTTCCTTATACAATGAGCAGTTCTTC

J: TRBJ2-3
V: TRBV5-4
size: -
length: 17
D: TRBD2
CDR3: CASSPQRRGGETDTQYF
DNA: TGTGCCAGCAGCCCCCAGAGGCGGGGGGGAGAGACAGATACGCAGTATTTT

J: TRBJ2-1
V: TRBV6-4
size: -
length: 14
D: TRBD2
CDR3: CASAIAGGRNEQFF
DNA: TGTGCCAGCGCGATAGCGGGAGGACGCAATGAGCAGTTCTTC

J: TRBJ2-2
V: TRBV4-1
size: -
length: 14
D: -
CDR3: CASSQRREAGELFF
DNA: TGCGCCAGCAGTCAGCGCCGAGAAGCCGGGGAGCTGTTTTTT

J: TRBJ2-7
V: TRBV29-1
size: -
length: 15
D: -
CDR3: CSVTAWGLGSYEQYF
DNA: TGCAGCGTGACAGCCTGGGGTTTGGGCTCCTACGAGCAGTACTTC

J: TRBJ1-2
V: TRBV14
size: -
length: 15
D: -
CDR3: CASSQDLVPYDGYTF
DNA: TGTGCCAGCAGCCAAGATTTGGTGCCCTACGATGGCTACACCTTC

J: TRBJ2-7
V: TRBV28
size: -
length: 17
D: TRBD1
CDR3: CASSHKRPGQGLDEQYF
DNA: TGTGCCAGCAGTCATAAGCGACCGGGACAGGGACTTGACGAGCAGTACTTC

J: TRBJ2-2
V: TRBV9
size: -
length: 15
D: -
CDR3: CASSGWQGYTGELFF
DNA: TGTGCCAGCAGCGGCTGGCAGGGTTACACCGGGGAGCTGTTTTTT

J: TRBJ2-1
V: TRBV11-3
size: -
length: 17
D: TRBD2
CDR3: CASSLGQREVQEDEQFF
DNA: TGTGCCAGCAGCTTAGGGCAGCGGGAGGTCCAGGAAGATGAGCAGTTCTTC

J: TRBJ2-7
V: TRBV6-5
size: -
length: 14
D: TRBD2
CDR3: CASSYGSGTHEQYF
DNA: TGTGCCAGCAGTTACGGTAGCGGGACTCACGAGCAGTACTTC

J: TRBJ1-4
V: TRBV6-6
size: -
length: 15
D: TRBD1
CDR3: CASKPWGQGSEKLFF
DNA: TGTGCCAGCAAACCGTGGGGACAGGGTAGCGAAAAACTGTTTTTT

J: TRBJ1-1
V: TRBV9
size: -
length: 17
D: -
CDR3: CASSQDEGGRFNTEAFF
DNA: TGTGCCAGCAGCCAGGATGAGGGTGGGCGTTTTAACACTGAAGCTTTCTTT

J: TRBJ2-7
V: TRBV13
size: -
length: 16
D: TRBD2
CDR3: CASSPLIERENYEQYF
DNA: TGTGCCAGCAGCCCCTTAATCGAGCGGGAGAACTACGAGCAGTACTTC

J: TRBJ2-7
V: TRBV6-1
size: once
length: 14
D: TRBD2
CDR3: CASTRGGTRYEQYF
DNA: TGTGCCAGCACCCGGGGGGGTACCCGCTACGAGCAGTACTTC

J: TRBJ1-4
V: TRBV4-1
size: -
length: 12
D: -
CDR3: CASSRGYEKLFF
DNA: TGCGCCAGCAGCCGGGGCTATGAAAAACTGTTTTTT

J: TRBJ2-4
V: TRBV2
size: -
length: 11
D: -
CDR3: CASGLENIQYF
DNA: TGTGCCAGCGGGCTCGAAAACATTCAGTACTTC

J: TRBJ1-1
V: TRBV7-9
size: -
length: 11
D: TRBD1
CDR3: CASSLRGPAFF
DNA: TGTGCCAGCAGCTTGAGGGGGCCGGCTTTCTTT

J: TRBJ2-3
V: TRBV7-2
size: -
length: 14
D: -
CDR3: CASSFGGSTDTQYF
DNA: TGTGCCAGCAGCTTTGGAGGGAGTACAGATACGCAGTATTTT

J: TRBJ1-1
V: TRBV28
size: -
length: 12
D: -
CDR3: CASSFRGAEAFF
DNA: TGTGCCAGCAGTTTTCGGGGGGCTGAAGCTTTCTTT

J: TRBJ2-7
V: TRBV19
size: -
length: 13
D: -
CDR3: CASSRGIAYEQYF
DNA: TGTGCCAGTAGTAGAGGGATCGCCTACGAGCAGTACTTC

J: TRBJ2-5
V: TRBV7-7
size: -
length: 16
D: TRBD2
CDR3: CASSLGTRGSKETQYF
DNA: TGTGCCAGCAGCCTAGGGACTAGGGGGTCCAAAGAGACCCAGTACTTC

J: TRBJ1-1
V: TRBV5-1
size: -
length: 14
D: -
CDR3: CASSLAAVNTEAFF
DNA: TGCGCCAGCAGCTTGGCCGCGGTCAACACTGAAGCTTTCTTT

J: TRBJ2-7
V: TRBV5-3
size: -
length: 14
D: -
CDR3: CARTHGRVSYEQYF
DNA: TGTGCCAGAACCCACGGCCGGGTATCCTACGAGCAGTACTTC

J: TRBJ2-5
V: TRBV2
size: -
length: 16
D: TRBD2
CDR3: CASSEAVAGDGETQYF
DNA: TGTGCCAGCAGTGAAGCTGTAGCGGGAGATGGAGAGACCCAGTACTTC

J: TRBJ1-5
V: TRBV19
size: -
length: 16
D: TRBD1
CDR3: CASRETGGYSNQPQHF
DNA: TGTGCCAGTAGAGAAACAGGGGGTTATAGCAATCAGCCCCAGCATTTT

J: TRBJ2-7
V: TRBV9
size: -
length: 14
D: -
CDR3: CASSVQGGPYEQYF
DNA: TGTGCCAGCAGCGTTCAGGGGGGACCCTACGAGCAGTACTTC

J: TRBJ1-2
V: TRBV18
size: -
length: 14
D: TRBD1
CDR3: CASSVTGESNGYTF
DNA: TGTGCCAGCTCCGTTACAGGGGAATCGAATGGCTACACCTTC

J: TRBJ1-2
V: TRBV6-5
size: -
length: 12
D: -
CDR3: CASSRPGDGYTF
DNA: TGTGCCAGCAGTCGGCCAGGGGATGGCTACACCTTC

J: TRBJ1-1
V: TRBV30
size: few
length: 12
D: -
CDR3: CAWRTGNTEAFF
DNA: TGTGCCTGGAGAACAGGGAACACTGAAGCTTTCTTT

J: TRBJ1-1
V: TRBV2
size: -
length: 14
D: TRBD1
CDR3: CASGQEGGITEAFF
DNA: TGTGCCAGCGGACAGGAGGGAGGAATCACTGAAGCTTTCTTT

J: TRBJ1-3
V: TRBV11-2
size: -
length: 14
D: -
CDR3: CASSRRADRNTIYF
DNA: TGTGCCAGCAGCCGTAGGGCCGACAGAAATACCATATATTTT

J: TRBJ1-2
V: TRBV15
size: few
length: 15
D: TRBD1
CDR3: CATSTGTGGNYGYTF
DNA: TGTGCCACCAGCACGGGGACAGGGGGAAACTATGGCTACACCTTC

J: TRBJ1-5
V: TRBV19
size: -
length: 15
D: -
CDR3: CASSMARGFGQPQHF
DNA: TGTGCCAGTAGTATGGCGCGGGGGTTCGGGCAGCCCCAGCATTTT

J: TRBJ2-7
V: TRBV5-1
size: -
length: 13
D: TRBD1
CDR3: CASSAQGDYEQYF
DNA: TGCGCCAGCAGCGCACAGGGGGACTACGAGCAGTACTTC

J: TRBJ1-5
V: TRBV2
size: once
length: 16
D: TRBD1
CDR3: CASSGETGVFNQPQHF
DNA: TGTGCCAGCAGTGGAGAGACAGGGGTCTTCAATCAGCCCCAGCATTTT

J: TRBJ2-2
V: TRBV10-3
size: -
length: 15
D: -
CDR3: CAIRTDRDYTGELFF
DNA: TGTGCCATCAGGACAGACAGGGACTACACCGGGGAGCTGTTTTTT

J: TRBJ2-3
V: TRBV19
size: once
length: 18
D: TRBD2
CDR3: CASSMAPMSSGSTDTQYF
DNA: TGTGCCAGTAGTATGGCCCCGATGTCTAGCGGGAGCACAGATACGCAGTATTTT

J: TRBJ2-3
V: TRBV6-5
size: -
length: 16
D: TRBD2
CDR3: CASSSSSSGGSDTQYF
DNA: TGTGCCAGCAGTTCCTCGTCTAGCGGGGGGTCAGATACGCAGTATTTT

J: TRBJ2-7
V: TRBV7-2
size: -
length: 14
D: -
CDR3: CASSSQGGAYEQYF
DNA: TGTGCCAGCAGCAGCCAGGGTGGCGCCTACGAGCAGTACTTC

J: TRBJ2-7
V: TRBV7-2
size: -
length: 13
D: -
CDR3: CASSPRGALEQYF
DNA: TGTGCCAGCAGCCCCCGAGGAGCGCTGGAGCAGTACTTC

J: TRBJ1-1
V: TRBV2
size: -
length: 15
D: -
CDR3: CASSELQGRVTEAFF
DNA: TGTGCCAGCAGTGAATTACAGGGTAGGGTCACTGAAGCTTTCTTT

J: TRBJ2-7
V: TRBV10-3
size: few
length: 13
D: TRBD1
CDR3: CATTRDRVGEQYF
DNA: TGTGCCACCACCCGGGACAGGGTCGGAGAGCAGTACTTC

J: TRBJ1-6
V: TRBV2
size: -
length: 16
D: TRBD1
CDR3: CASRHPGQGDNSPLHF
DNA: TGTGCCAGCAGACACCCGGGACAGGGAGATAATTCACCCCTCCACTTT

J: TRBJ1-1
V: TRBV5-1
size: -
length: 15
D: -
CDR3: CASSSGGDLNTEAFF
DNA: TGCGCCAGCAGCTCCGGGGGGGATTTGAACACTGAAGCTTTCTTT

J: TRBJ2-7
V: TRBV19
size: once
length: 12
D: -
CDR3: CASSISSYEQYF
DNA: TGTGCCAGTAGTATCTCGTCCTACGAGCAGTACTTC

J: TRBJ1-3
V: TRBV9
size: -
length: 16
D: TRBD1
CDR3: CASSARQGMDGNTIYF
DNA: TGTGCCAGCAGCGCCCGACAGGGGATGGATGGAAACACCATATATTTT

J: TRBJ2-5
V: TRBV6-5
size: -
length: 15
D: TRBD2
CDR3: CASSVLAGGWETQYF
DNA: TGTGCCAGCAGCGTTCTAGCGGGAGGGTGGGAGACCCAGTACTTC

J: TRBJ1-4
V: TRBV7-9
size: few
length: 16
D: -
CDR3: CASSYLPGQGDEKLFF
DNA: TGTGCCAGCAGCTACCTCCCGGGACAAGGAGATGAAAAACTGTTTTTT

J: TRBJ2-4
V: TRBV5-1
size: -
length: 17
D: TRBD1
CDR3: CASSPGQGRSAKNIQYF
DNA: TGCGCCAGCAGCCCGGGACAGGGAAGGAGTGCCAAAAACATTCAGTACTTC

J: TRBJ1-1
V: TRBV6-1
size: -
length: 14
D: -
CDR3: CASSDGRGRGGTFF
DNA: TGTGCCAGCAGTGATGGAAGGGGCCGCGGGGGGACTTTCTTT

J: TRBJ2-1
V: TRBV2
size: -
length: 15
D: -
CDR3: CASTADRNDYNEQFF
DNA: TGTGCCAGCACCGCTGACAGGAACGACTACAATGAGCAGTTCTTC

J: TRBJ2-7
V: TRBV7-2
size: once
length: 15
D: -
CDR3: CASSLVNREDYEQYF
DNA: TGTGCCAGCAGTTTGGTAAACCGGGAAGACTACGAGCAGTACTTC

J: TRBJ1-3
V: TRBV7-2
size: -
length: 16
D: -
CDR3: CASSGAGEASGNTIYF
DNA: TGTGCCAGCAGCGGGGCCGGGGAGGCCTCTGGAAACACCATATATTTT

J: TRBJ1-6
V: TRBV2
size: -
length: 15
D: -
CDR3: CASRSSGQPNSPLHF
DNA: TGTGCCAGCAGGTCCTCGGGACAACCAAATTCACCCCTCCACTTT